This T cell receptor (beta chain) was captured by sequencing in a study of blood T cell repertoires in COVID-19. Study information: The origin of the acute and convalescent COVID-19 samples was the United States, Italy and Spain.

V shed 5 bases and J 0 bases; nucleotides not matched to a gene: 3. CDR3 length: 14 residues. Per germline, CDR1 LGHNT and CDR2 FRNRAP. In the authors' methods: Counts of nucleated cells, estimated from reference gene primer amplification, were obtained. Sequencing was performed with immunoSEQ multiplex PCR; in TCRdb, only in-frame clones are kept and a portion is missing. V and J calls and clone size are given by that table; D and trimming were obtained from the DNA. The profile shows more than 70,000 clones, approximately 86% of them singletons. The sequenced sample was peripheral blood. V is TRBV12-5 and J is TRBJ1-1; 7 nucleotides match TRBD1. The sequence derives from a man older than 75 with active or convalescent COVID-19. CDR3 region: CASGGDRVNTEAFF. CDR3 bases: TGTGCTAGTGGTGGAGACAGGGTGAACACTGAAGCTTTCTTT.